Below are 21 T cell receptor beta chains sequenced from a single sample in a study of PD-L1 blockade in urothelial cancer (dated by TCRdb to about 2017). Library creation used the immunoSEQ multiplex PCR assay. TCRdb provides this immuneACCESS table in a form limited to in-frame rearrangements. Some clones are lacking; in checked studies, under half of them reflect an unresolved V gene, and why the rest are absent is not known. The sample contains under 55,000 clones, about 88% of them found a single time. Jointly, the top ten make up more than 3% of the sample. Reading the label with the study, this specimen's time point is: pretreatment peripheral blood. Material: PBMCs, obtained around atezolizumab (anti-PD-L1) treatment. These receptors were taken from a man aged 65 to 79 with urothelial cancer.

The V and J genes are TRBV6-1 and TRBJ1-1, with D maybe TRBD1 (5 bases). This CDR3 spans 15 amino acids. V was cut by 6 bases and J by 1 base, with 15 bases left in between. CDR1 is MNHNS and CDR2 is SASEGT in the germline V gene. CDR3 residues: CASSAPGHQNTEAFF. In nucleotides, the CDR3 is TGTGCCAGCAGCGCCCCCGGACATCAGAACACTGAAGCTTTCTTT.

The genes are TRBV6-6 and TRBJ2-5; tentative D call: TRBD2 (5 bases). The CDR3 has 13 amino acids. From germline, CDR1 is MNHNY and CDR2 SVGAGI (reference sequence). Trimming removed 2 bases from V and 6 bases from J, with 10 bases in between. The CDR3 DNA sequence: TGTGCCAGCAGTTACGGTGAGGGCCAGACCCAGTACTTC. Translation: CASSYGEGQTQYF.

This clone was detected only once. The chain carries TRBV7-3 and TRBJ1-1; 7 bases agree with TRBD1. Germline lookup yields CDR1 SGHTA and CDR2 FQGTGA. This CDR3 comprises 16 residues. Trimming cost V 4 bases and J 4 bases; bases outside gene matches: 12. The CDR3: CASSSAQGGLLTEAFF. DNA of the CDR3: TGTGCCAGCAGCTCCGCTCAGGGGGGTCTACTCACTGAAGCTTTCTTT.

This clone was detected only once. The gene calls are TRBV5-5 and TRBJ2-7; D ambiguous. Trimming left V 0 bases short and J 4 bases short, with 11 bases between. The V gene's germline CDR1 is SGHKS and CDR2 YYEKEE (reference sequence). The CDR3 has 14 residues. The CDR3 DNA reads TGTGCCAGCAGCTTGGGGTACAGTGATTACGAGCAGTACTTC. It encodes CASSLGYSDYEQYF.

The chain is built from TRBV28 and TRBJ2-7, with TRBD2 matching over 11 bases. This CDR3 spans 18 amino acids. The J segment lost 4 bases and the V segment lost 6 bases, leaving 17 bases of the junction unmatched. CDR1 and CDR2 (germline): MDHEN, SYDVKM. Here the CDR3 reads CASSVGTSGNRLRYEQYF. DNA of the CDR3: TGTGCCAGCAGCGTAGGGACTAGCGGTAACCGCCTGAGGTACGAGCAGTACTTC.

V usage is TRBV9 and J usage is TRBJ1-1; D remains ambiguous. The CDR3 extends over 15 amino acids. The germline V gene has CDR1 SGDLS and CDR2 YYNGEE. V dropped 1 base and J dropped 1 base, with 11 bases sitting between them. CDR3 sequence: CASSVSEGGNTEAFF. The CDR3 region has the DNA TGTGCCAGCAGCGTAAGCGAGGGTGGGAACACTGAAGCTTTCTTT.

The chain recombines TRBV7-3 with TRBJ2-1, with TRBD2 identical over 9 bases. The CDR3 is made up of 16 amino acids. CDR1 and CDR2 (germline): SGHTA, FQGTGA. Unmatched junction bases numbered 7, after V lost 2 bases and J lost 5 bases. CDR3 nucleotides: TGTGCCAGCAGCTTATCAGGCGGGAGGGTCAACAATGAGCAGTTCTTC. Translating it yields CASSLSGGRVNNEQFF.

The chain uses TRBV4-1 and TRBJ1-3; D ambiguous. Germline V gene sequence: CDR1 MGHRA, CDR2 YSYEKL. This CDR3 is built from 14 residues. V gave up 2 bases and J gave up 0 bases, with 5 bases separating them. This chain's CDR3 is CASSQQISGNTIYF. The CDR3 DNA reads TGCGCCAGCAGCCAACAAATCTCTGGAAACACCATATATTTT.

This rearrangement joins TRBV19 to TRBJ1-2; 9 bases map to TRBD1. There are 14 residues in the CDR3. Trimming at V came to 5 bases and at J to 7 bases, leaving 8 bases not matched to a gene. Germline V lookup: CDR1 LNHDA, CDR2 SQIVND (reference sequence). The CDR3 here is CASSFGQGYTGYTF. The CDR3 bases are TGTGCCAGTAGTTTTGGACAGGGGTATACTGGCTACACCTTC.

A single count supports this clone. This sequence joins TRBV6-5 and TRBJ1-1; D is perhaps TRBD1 (5 bases). The germline CDR1 and CDR2 sequences are MNHEY and SVGAGI. The CDR3 consists of 13 residues. The V end lost 5 bases, the J end lost 4 bases, and 11 bases lay between the germline ends. CDR3 coding DNA: TGTGCCAGCAGTCCTCCAGGGCTCACTGAAGCTTTCTTT. As protein: CASSPPGLTEAFF.

The rearrangement joins TRBV7-8 to TRBJ1-3, with D maybe TRBD1 (5 bases). Trimming left V 5 bases short and J 2 bases short, with 10 bases between. There are 14 residues in the CDR3. CDR1 is SGHVS and CDR2 is FQNEAQ in the germline V gene. The CDR3 DNA follows: TGTGCCAGCAGCCCCAGGGCTCCTGGAAACACCATATATTTT. Residues: CASSPRAPGNTIYF.

The rearrangement joins TRBV9 to TRBJ1-4, with D unclear. The CDR3 contains 15 residues. Trimming removed 0 bases from V and 0 bases from J, with 6 bases in between. Germline loops: CDR1 SGDLS, CDR2 YYNGEE. In nucleotides, the CDR3 is TGTGCCAGCAGCGTAGGGGCATCAACTAATGAAAAACTGTTTTTT. It encodes CASSVGASTNEKLFF.

The chain recombines TRBV19 with TRBJ2-2; TRBD2 matches 7 bases. Germline assignment: CDR1 LNHDA and CDR2 SQIVND (reference sequence). With V trimmed by 3 bases and J by 4 bases, 5 bases remained unmatched. The CDR3 loop spans 15 amino acids. The CDR3 region has the DNA TGTGCCAGTAGTATGGCAGGGAGGGTCACCGGGGAGCTGTTTTTT. It specifies CASSMAGRVTGELFF.

The genes are TRBV5-1 and TRBJ1-3, with unresolved D. Trimming pared 4 bases from V and 2 bases from J, leaving 13 bases between. Looked up from germline, CDR1 is SGHRS and CDR2 is YFSETQ. The CDR3 is 15 amino acids. The CDR3, as DNA: TGCGCCAGCAGCCGCGAGGGCTCCGCTGGAAACACCATATATTTT. The encoded protein is CASSREGSAGNTIYF.

The chain employs TRBV5-1 and TRBJ2-7; D might be TRBD2 (5 bases). The length of the CDR3 is 14 residues. V lost 4 bases to trimming and J lost 2 bases, with 13 bases between them. Per the germline V gene, CDR1 is SGHRS and CDR2 is YFSETQ. CDR3 loop: CASSLQTGTYEQYF. The CDR3 DNA sequence: TGCGCCAGCAGCCTACAAACGGGGACCTACGAGCAGTACTTC.

This clone was counted only a few times. V usage is TRBV2 and J usage is TRBJ2-3, with TRBD2 identical over 8 bases. Per the germline V gene, CDR1 is SNHLY and CDR2 is FYNNEI. Trimming removed 7 bases from V and 0 bases from J; junction bases left unmatched: 6. The CDR3 is made up of 15 amino acids. The CDR3 region is CASTRTSSSTDTQYF. Written as DNA, the CDR3 is TGTGCCAGCACCAGGACTAGCTCGAGCACAGATACGCAGTATTTT.

The chain is built from TRBV5-1 and TRBJ1-2; D remains ambiguous. V was cut by 2 bases and J by 4 bases, with 9 bases left in between. This CDR3 is 13 amino acids long. Germline CDR1 SGHRS, CDR2 YFSETQ. CDR3 bases: TGCGCCAGCAGCTTCGAGGGCAGCTATGGCTACACCTTC. Its translation is CASSFEGSYGYTF.

This clone has just a few counts. The chain has TRBV30 and TRBJ1-4; maybe TRBD1 (5 bases). Trimming cost V 4 bases and J 6 bases, with 18 bases left between them. Germline assignment: CDR1 GTSNPN and CDR2 SVGIG (reference sequence). The length of the CDR3 is 15 residues. The CDR3 nucleotides read TGTGCCTGGAACACCGGACATTTCAGTGATGAAAAACTGTTTTTT. This encodes CAWNTGHFSDEKLFF.

The V call is TRBV18, the J call TRBJ2-7; D possibly corresponds to TRBD2 (5 bases). The CDR3 loop spans 14 amino acids. The V end was cut by 2 bases, the J end by 0 bases, with 8 bases between. Germline values: CDR1 KGHSH, CDR2 LQKENI. CDR3 in amino acids: CASSPAAGSYEQYF. CDR3 bases: TGTGCCAGCTCACCAGCGGCGGGCTCCTACGAGCAGTACTTC.

The chain employs TRBV19 and TRBJ2-2, with a weak D call TRBD2 (5 bases). The length of the CDR3 is 18 residues. Trimming left V 1 base short and J 0 bases short, with 15 bases between. Germline V gives CDR1 LNHDA, CDR2 SQIVND (reference sequence). The CDR3 DNA sequence: TGTGCCAGTAGTATAGGTACTAGTCCAAATCCGAACACCGGGGAGCTGTTTTTT. As protein: CASSIGTSPNPNTGELFF.

The chain employs TRBV7-2 and TRBJ1-5; 11 nucleotides match TRBD1. In germline, CDR1 is SGHTA, CDR2 FQGNSA. The trim removed 5 bases at V and 7 bases at J, leaving 10 bases unmatched. There are 16 residues in the CDR3. CDR3 bases: TGTGCCAGCAGCCTATCCGGGACAGGGGGATTGCAGCCCCAGCATTTT. Translated, it gives CASSLSGTGGLQPQHF.